Listed here are 28 T cell receptor beta chains from one sample, sequenced in a study of T-cell reconstitution after alpha-beta-depleted transplantation in children. Unique molecular identifiers were incorporated into the prepared TCRbeta library. TCRdb recomputed calls from the PCR reads with MiXCR, one row per CDR3 protein. The sample records about 200,000 distinct CDR3 sequences, 5% to 7.5% being singletons. This specimen consisted of PBMCs, obtained before TCRalphabeta/CD19-depleted stem cell transplant. The receptor source for this set is a girl under three years old with combined immunodeficiency, due to receive a stem cell transplant.

This clonotype was found many times. CDR3: CASSLSGTGHNEQFF. DNA of the CDR3: TGTGCCAGCAGCCTCTCCGGGACAGGGCACAATGAGCAGTTCTTC. This chain connects TRBV13 to TRBJ2-1; 9 nucleotides match TRBD1. V lost 5 bases, J lost 5 bases, and 7 bases stayed unmatched. Germline V lookup: CDR1 PRHDT, CDR2 FYEKMQ (reference sequence). The CDR3 extends over 15 amino acids.

This clonotype was observed many times. The chain joins TRBV29-1 to TRBJ1-2; D unresolved. Germline CDR1 SQVTM, CDR2 ANQGSEA. Between the trimmed V and J ends, which lost 0 bases and 4 bases, there was a span of 15 bases. The CDR3 length is 15 residues. The CDR3 loop reads CSVEDRFKVVYGYTF. DNA of the CDR3: TGCAGCGTTGAAGATCGTTTCAAGGTCGTCTATGGCTACACCTTC.

This clonotype came up many times. The chain recombines TRBV13 with TRBJ2-7; the match to TRBD2 covers 15 bases. V lost 5 bases, J lost 3 bases, and 5 bases stayed unmatched. Germline V lookup: CDR1 PRHDT, CDR2 FYEKMQ (reference sequence). CDR3 size: 16 residues. CDR3 in DNA: TGTGCCAGCAGCCCGGGGACTAGCGGGAGGAACTACGAGCAGTACTTC. The encoded protein is CASSPGTSGRNYEQYF.

This clonotype was picked up many times. V usage is TRBV18 and J usage is TRBJ2-7; D is undetermined. The CDR3 runs 14 residues. Germline V gene sequence: CDR1 KGHSH, CDR2 LQKENI. V lost 1 base and J 3 bases, leaving 10 bases between the germline ends. CDR3 nucleotides: TGTGCCAGCTCACCACGAACGTCGTACTACGAGCAGTACTTC. Amino acids: CASSPRTSYYEQYF.

This clonotype was counted a few times. This chain connects TRBV7-6 to TRBJ2-7; the match to TRBD1 covers 8 bases. The CDR3 sequence is 16 residues long. The germline gives CDR1 SGHVS, CDR2 FNYEAQ. The V and J ends lost 1 base and 7 bases, in that order; junction bases with no gene match: 12. CDR3 region: CASSLVYGQGPHEQYF. The CDR3 coding sequence is TGTGCCAGCAGCTTAGTTTATGGACAGGGTCCGCATGAGCAGTACTTC.

This clonotype showed up many times. This chain links TRBV5-1 with TRBJ2-5; 8 bases are a match to TRBD2. After removal of 2 bases from V and 4 bases from J, the junction contained 4 bases not matched to a gene. Germline loops: CDR1 SGHRS, CDR2 YFSETQ. The CDR3 extends over 14 amino acids. This CDR3 reads CASSFSGAPETQYF. In DNA form, the CDR3 reads TGCGCCAGCAGCTTTAGCGGGGCCCCAGAGACCCAGTACTTC.

Points on this clonotype: This may stem from a read error, because a much larger clone lies one nucleotide away. The conserved phenylalanine or tryptophan is not found at the CDR3 terminus, so this likely reflects a read error. The chain combines TRBV20-1 with TRBJ2-1; D is unclear. Germline lookup yields CDR1 DFQATT and CDR2 SNEGSKA (reference sequence). This CDR3 comprises 11 residues. The ends were cut back, 2 bases at V and 9 bases at J, with 8 bases in the middle. CDR3 nucleotide sequence: TGCAGTGCTAGACTAATCAGTGAGCAGTTCTAC. This codes for CSARLISEQFY.

The table lists this clonotype with many counts. The rearrangement joins TRBV28 to TRBJ1-5, with no clear D. The V gene lost 2 bases and the J gene lost 0 bases, with 8 bases spanning the gap. The germline CDR1 and CDR2 sequences are MDHEN and SYDVKM. There are 15 residues in the CDR3. CDR3: CASSLLRYSNQPQHF. The CDR3 coding sequence is TGTGCCAGCAGTTTACTCAGGTATAGCAATCAGCCCCAGCATTTT. Using reference TRBV28 and TRBJ1-5 for the parts outside the CDR3, the full variable domain is DVKVTQSSRYLVKRTGEKVFLECVQDMDHENMFWYRQDPGLGLRLIYFSYDVKMKEKGDIPEGYSVSREKKERFSLILESASTNQTSMYLCASSLLRYSNQPQHFGDGTRLSIL.

This clonotype was counted many times. The chain links TRBV10-3 to TRBJ2-7; D remains ambiguous. Trimming stripped 2 bases from V and 6 bases from J, with 14 bases between. CDR3 size: 14 residues. Germline values: CDR1 ENHRY, CDR2 SYGVKD. This CDR3 is CAISEPLSDIEQYF. CDR3 sequence (DNA): TGTGCCATCAGTGAGCCCTTGTCCGACATCGAGCAGTACTTC.

This clonotype was counted between two and nine times. This chain uses TRBV7-6 with TRBJ2-3; D perhaps matches TRBD2 (6 bases). The ends were cut back, 3 bases at V and 0 bases at J, with 13 bases in the middle. Germline loops: CDR1 SGHVS, CDR2 FNYEAQ. The CDR3 spans 16 residues. The CDR3 nucleotides are TGTGCCAGCAGCTTGGTAGCGGAACTAAGCACAGATACGCAGTATTTT. Amino acids: CASSLVAELSTDTQYF. Full variable domain (rest looked up from reference TRBV7-6 and TRBJ2-3): GAGVSQSPRYKVTKRGQDVALRCDPISGHVSLYWYRQALGQGPEFLTYFNYEAQQDKSGLPNDRFSAERPEGSISTLTIQRTEQRDSAMYRCASSLVAELSTDTQYFGPGTRLTVL.

In its sample, this clonotype was seen many times. V is TRBV24-1 and J is TRBJ2-1; D call uncertain. The CDR3 loop spans 13 amino acids. The germline CDR1 and CDR2 sequences are KGHDR and SFDVKD. V was pared by 6 bases and J by 0 bases, with 5 bases between. The CDR3 loop reads CATSTSSYNEQFF. CDR3 bases: TGTGCCACCAGTACAAGCTCCTACAATGAGCAGTTCTTC.

This clonotype was seen ten or more times. The chain joins TRBV3-1 to TRBJ1-6, with D uncertain. This CDR3 is 16 amino acids long. The V gene lost 4 bases and the J gene lost 7 bases, with 17 bases spanning the gap. Per germline, CDR1 LGHDT and CDR2 YNNKEL (reference sequence). The CDR3 sequence: CASSPLPSGGNSPLHF. For the CDR3, the DNA is TGTGCCAGCAGCCCGCTCCCCTCCGGCGGGAATTCACCCCTCCACTTT.

This clonotype was detected many times. The genes are TRBV20-1 and TRBJ2-1; D unclear. In germline, CDR1 is DFQATT, CDR2 SNEGSKA (reference sequence). This CDR3 region has 16 residues. Between the trimmed V and J ends, which lost 0 bases and 4 bases, there was a span of 16 bases. CDR3 residues: CSARDVVTFSYNEQFF. Here the CDR3 DNA reads TGCAGTGCTAGAGATGTGGTCACTTTCTCTTACAATGAGCAGTTCTTC.

This clonotype came up many times. V gene TRBV28 combines with J gene TRBJ2-5; weak D call: TRBD1 (5 bases). The V gene's germline CDR1 is MDHEN and CDR2 SYDVKM. This CDR3 is built from 14 residues. Trimming removed 7 bases at V and 0 bases at J, with 12 bases between. CDR3 sequence (DNA): TGTGCCAGCAAGGACATAGTCTACCAAGAGACCCAGTACTTC. Its protein product is CASKDIVYQETQYF.

This clonotype appeared many times. The chain links TRBV11-2 to TRBJ2-7; TRBD1 agrees at 7 bases. This CDR3 comprises 14 residues. The germline CDR1 and CDR2 sequences are SGHAT and FQNNGV. Trimming took 7 bases from V and 2 from J; bases not matched to a gene: 8. CDR3: CASTSTGTAYEQYF. The CDR3 nucleotides read TGTGCCAGCACCTCGACCGGGACAGCCTACGAGCAGTACTTC.

At least ten counts were recorded for this clonotype. The chain uses TRBV7-8 and TRBJ1-2; 7 bases match TRBD1. Trimming removed 11 bases from V and 7 bases from J; junction bases left unmatched: 10. Germline CDR1 reads SGHVS; CDR2 reads FQNEAQ. The CDR3 totals 12 residues. The CDR3 DNA reads as TGTGCCTCCAGGGAGGGGGCGGGTGGCTACACCTTC. Amino acids: CASREGAGGYTF.

The table lists this clonotype with many counts. The chain couples TRBV2 to TRBJ2-7; D is ambiguous. V gave up 8 bases and J gave up 0 bases, with 5 bases separating them. The CDR3 sequence is 11 residues long. CDR1 and CDR2 from the germline V gene are SNHLY and FYNNEI. Here the CDR3 reads CASDNSYEQYF. The CDR3 nucleotides read TGTGCCAGCGACAACTCCTACGAGCAGTACTTC.

CDR3 DNA sequence: TGCGCCAGCAGCCAAGTCTATAGCGGGAGTGCCTACGAGCAGTACTTC. This codes for CASSQVYSGSAYEQYF. The rearrangement links TRBV4-1 to TRBJ2-7; 9 bases are shared with TRBD2. CDR3 size: 16 residues. V trimming: 1 base; J trimming: 2 bases; junction bases outside the gene matches: 6. The germline V gene has CDR1 MGHRA and CDR2 YSYEKL.

This clonotype appeared many times. The chain couples TRBV7-9 to TRBJ2-7; D is unresolved. Germline lookup yields CDR1 SEHNR and CDR2 FQNEAQ (reference sequence). Between the trimmed V and J ends, which lost 3 bases and 3 bases, there was a span of 9 bases. The length of the CDR3 is 13 residues. This chain's CDR3 is CASSLGGYYEQYF. The CDR3 DNA reads TGTGCCAGCAGCTTGGGTGGCTACTACGAGCAGTACTTC.

This clonotype was counted at least ten times. This sequence joins TRBV7-9 and TRBJ1-3, with D hard to call. CDR1 SEHNR and CDR2 FQNEAQ come from the germline V gene (reference sequence). Trimming shortened V by 1 base and J by 0 bases, and 10 bases separated the two germline ends. This CDR3 spans 16 amino acids. CDR3 protein: CASSLGPTTSGNTIYF. The CDR3 DNA is TGTGCCAGCAGCTTAGGACCCACGACCTCTGGAAACACCATATATTTT.

CDR3 nucleotides: TGCGCCAGCAGCCAAGATCGGGCCCCGACAGGGTCCGGGGCCAACGTCCTGACTTTC. It yields the protein CASSQDRAPTGSGANVLTF. This chain joins TRBV4-3 and TRBJ2-6; 7 nucleotides align to TRBD1. The CDR3 contains 19 residues. The trim removed 0 bases at V and 4 bases at J, leaving 12 bases unmatched. Germline V lookup: CDR1 LGHNA, CDR2 YSLEER.

This clonotype was observed at least ten times. The gene calls are TRBV7-8 and TRBJ2-3; a weak D match, TRBD2 (5 bases). Trimming left V 5 bases short and J 3 bases short, with 18 bases between. This CDR3 has 16 amino acids. Germline CDR1 and CDR2: SGHVS and FQNEAQ. This CDR3 is CASSRSRRVITDTQYF. The CDR3 DNA reads as TGTGCCAGCAGCCGTAGCAGGCGGGTTATTACAGATACGCAGTATTTT. Complete variable domain (other parts from reference TRBV7-8 and TRBJ2-3): GAGVSQSPRYKVAKRGQDVALRCDPISGHVSLFWYQQALGQGPEFLTYFQNEAQLDKSGLPSDRFFAERPEGSVSTLKIQRTQQEDSAVYLCASSRSRRVITDTQYFGPGTRLTVL.

This clonotype appeared many times. J is TRBJ2-2 and V is TRBV7-9; D is perhaps TRBD2 (6 bases). In germline, CDR1 is SEHNR, CDR2 FQNEAQ (reference sequence). The V end was cut by 5 bases, the J end by 3 bases, with 7 bases between. This CDR3 is built from 13 residues. CDR3 nucleotides: TGTGCCAGCAGCGGAGGGGACACCGGGGAGCTGTTTTTT. This encodes CASSGGDTGELFF.

This clonotype was seen at least ten times. The rearrangement joins TRBV4-2 to TRBJ2-7, with no clear D. V was clipped by 1 base and J by 9 bases, with 16 bases between them. Germline loops: CDR1 LGHNA, CDR2 YNFKEQ. This CDR3 has 14 residues. CDR3 nucleotides: TGTGCCAGCAGCCAAGCCCCGGGCTACCCCTGGCAGTACTTC. Its translation is CASSQAPGYPWQYF.

This clonotype showed up many times. This chain connects TRBV20-1 to TRBJ2-5; D gene ambiguous. In germline, CDR1 is DFQATT, CDR2 SNEGSKA (reference sequence). V lost 4 bases to trimming and J lost 4 bases, with 7 bases between them. The length of the CDR3 is 11 residues. This CDR3 is CSATLVETQYF. DNA for the CDR3: TGCAGTGCTACGCTTGTAGAGACCCAGTACTTC.

Details on this clonotype: This may come from a read error, since a much larger clone is one base off. In DNA, the CDR3 is TGTGCCAGCTGCCAGAGTCCGGGACTAGCGACCGGGGAGCTGTTTTTT. It is translated as CASCQSPGLATGELFF. The J gene is TRBJ2-2, the V gene TRBV3-1, with 10 bases that match TRBD2. Germline V gene sequence: CDR1 LGHDT, CDR2 YNNKEL (reference sequence). This CDR3 is 16 amino acids long.

The gene calls are TRBV7-9 and TRBJ2-7, with D maybe TRBD1 (6 bases). The length of the CDR3 is 16 residues. Germline lookup yields CDR1 SEHNR and CDR2 FQNEAQ (reference sequence). The V and J ends lost 5 bases and 1 base respectively, with 18 bases between them. The CDR3 DNA is TGTGCCAGCAGCGTGGGGGCCAGGGGCGGTTCCTACGAGCAGTACTTC. Translation: CASSVGARGGSYEQYF.

This clonotype was observed at least ten times. V and J are TRBV12-3 or TRBV12-4 and TRBJ2-7; 12 positions match TRBD2. This CDR3 comprises 16 residues. Germline trimming cut 5 bases from V and 6 bases from J; bases unmatched to any gene: 11. CDR3 sequence: CASSVRLAGEESEQYF. CDR3 nucleotides: TGTGCCAGCAGTGTCAGACTAGCGGGAGAAGAAAGCGAGCAGTACTTC.